What follows is one T cell receptor beta chain and its context. The source of the sample is a study of blood T cell repertoires in COVID-19. Study context: From the United States, Italy and Spain came samples of acute and convalescent COVID-19. The cDNA or gDNA used as material had been derived from T cells, B-cell-depleted T cells, or PBMCs.

The authors' processing: Estimates of nucleated cell counts were drawn from the amplification of reference gene primers. Sequenced by immunoSEQ multiplex PCR; TCRdb stores in-frame clones only, minus some. V, J and clone size were drawn from that table, and D and trimming were deduced from the DNA. This table holds about 23,000 clones, around 86% found once. Sequencing used peripheral blood. The TCR originated in a woman aged 80 or older with active or convalescent COVID-19.

The CDR3: CASSSLYGELFF. CDR3 DNA: TGTGCCAGCAGTTCCCTATACGGGGAGCTGTTTTTT. This chain uses TRBV27 with TRBJ2-2; D is ambiguous. Germline V gene lookup returns CDR1 MNHEY and CDR2 SMNVEV (reference sequence). Trimming removed 4 bases from V and 7 bases from J, with 7 bases in between. This CDR3 has 12 residues.